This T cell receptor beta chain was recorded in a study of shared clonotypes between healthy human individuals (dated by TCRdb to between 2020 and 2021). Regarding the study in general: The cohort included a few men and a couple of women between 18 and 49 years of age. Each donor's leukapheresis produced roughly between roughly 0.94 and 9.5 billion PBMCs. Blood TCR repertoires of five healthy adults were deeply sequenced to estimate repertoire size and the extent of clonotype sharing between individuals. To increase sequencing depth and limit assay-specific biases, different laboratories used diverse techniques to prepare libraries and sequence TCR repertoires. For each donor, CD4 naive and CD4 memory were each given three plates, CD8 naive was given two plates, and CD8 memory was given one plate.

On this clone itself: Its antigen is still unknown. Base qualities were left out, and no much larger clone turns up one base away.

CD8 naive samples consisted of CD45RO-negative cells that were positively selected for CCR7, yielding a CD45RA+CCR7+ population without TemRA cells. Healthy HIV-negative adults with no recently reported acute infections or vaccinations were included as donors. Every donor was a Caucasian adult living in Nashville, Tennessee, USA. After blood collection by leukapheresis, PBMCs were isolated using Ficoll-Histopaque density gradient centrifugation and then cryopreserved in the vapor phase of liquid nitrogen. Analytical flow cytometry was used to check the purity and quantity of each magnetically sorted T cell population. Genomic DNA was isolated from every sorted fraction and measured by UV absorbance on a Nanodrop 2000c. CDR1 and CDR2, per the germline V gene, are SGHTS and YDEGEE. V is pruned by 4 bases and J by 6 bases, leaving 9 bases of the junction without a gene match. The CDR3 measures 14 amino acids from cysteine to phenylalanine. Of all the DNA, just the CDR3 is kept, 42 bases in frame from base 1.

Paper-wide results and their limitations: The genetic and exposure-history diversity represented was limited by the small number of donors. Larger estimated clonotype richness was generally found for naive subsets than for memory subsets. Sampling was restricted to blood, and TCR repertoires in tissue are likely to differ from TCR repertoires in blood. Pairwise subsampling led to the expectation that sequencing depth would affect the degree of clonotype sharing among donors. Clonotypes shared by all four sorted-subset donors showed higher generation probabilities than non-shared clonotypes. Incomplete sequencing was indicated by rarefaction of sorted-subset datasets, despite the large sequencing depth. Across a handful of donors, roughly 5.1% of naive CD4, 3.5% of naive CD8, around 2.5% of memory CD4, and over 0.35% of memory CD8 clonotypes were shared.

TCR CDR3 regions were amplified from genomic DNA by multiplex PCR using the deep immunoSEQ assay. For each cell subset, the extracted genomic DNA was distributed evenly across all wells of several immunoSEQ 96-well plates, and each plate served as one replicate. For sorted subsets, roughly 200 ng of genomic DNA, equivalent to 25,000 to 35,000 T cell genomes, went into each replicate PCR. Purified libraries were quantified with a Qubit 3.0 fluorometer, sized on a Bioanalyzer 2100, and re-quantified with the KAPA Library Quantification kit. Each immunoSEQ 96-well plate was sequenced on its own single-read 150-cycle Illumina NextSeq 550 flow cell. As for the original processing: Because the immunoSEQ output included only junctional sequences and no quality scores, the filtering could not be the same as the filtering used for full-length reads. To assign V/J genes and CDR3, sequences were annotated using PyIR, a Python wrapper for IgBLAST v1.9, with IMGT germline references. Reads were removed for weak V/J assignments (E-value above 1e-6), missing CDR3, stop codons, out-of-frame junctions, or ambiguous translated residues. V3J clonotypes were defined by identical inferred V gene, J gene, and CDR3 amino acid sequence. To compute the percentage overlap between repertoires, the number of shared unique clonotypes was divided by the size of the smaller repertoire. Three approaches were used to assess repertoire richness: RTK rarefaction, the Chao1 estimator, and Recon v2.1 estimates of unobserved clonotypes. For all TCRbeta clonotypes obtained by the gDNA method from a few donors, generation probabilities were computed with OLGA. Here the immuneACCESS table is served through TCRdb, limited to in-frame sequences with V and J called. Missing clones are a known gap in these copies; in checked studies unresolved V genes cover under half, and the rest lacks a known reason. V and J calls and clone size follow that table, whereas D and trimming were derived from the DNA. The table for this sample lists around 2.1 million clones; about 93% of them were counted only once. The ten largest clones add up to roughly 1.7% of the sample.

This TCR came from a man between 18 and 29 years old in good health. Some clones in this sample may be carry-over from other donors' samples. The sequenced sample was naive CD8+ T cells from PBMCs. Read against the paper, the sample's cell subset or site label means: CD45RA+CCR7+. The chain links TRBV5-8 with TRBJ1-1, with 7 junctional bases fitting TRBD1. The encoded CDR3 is CASSPIGQVSEAFF. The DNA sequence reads TGTGCCAGCAGCCCAATAGGACAGGTCTCTGAAGCTTTCTTT.